A single sample gave rise to the 9 T cell receptor beta chains below, sequenced in a study of blood T cell repertoires in COVID-19. Generated by immunoSEQ multiplex PCR, the TCRdb table keeps only in-frame clones and is missing some. This sample yields 150,000 to 200,000 clones, of which about four fifths are seen a single time; approximately 10% belongs to the top ten. The sample taken for sequencing was peripheral blood. These receptors originate from a woman between 40 and 55 years old with COVID-19, enrolled during active disease.

The rearrangement links TRBV14 to TRBJ2-7; maybe TRBD1 (6 bases). V was trimmed by 1 base and J by 2 bases, leaving 12 bases between them. Germline CDR1 is SGHDN and CDR2 is FVKESK. This CDR3 contains 15 residues. CDR3 bases: TGTGCCAGCAGCCAAGTCGGCAGGGGAACCTACGAGCAGTACTTC. It translates to CASSQVGRGTYEQYF.

This chain uses TRBV5-8 with TRBJ2-5; 9 nucleotides line up with TRBD1. Germline CDR1 SGHTS, CDR2 YDEGEE. With V trimmed by 2 bases and J by 4 bases, 6 bases remained unmatched. CDR3 size: 15 residues. CDR3 nucleotide sequence: TGTGCCAGCAGCTTCTCGGGACAGGGCGCAGAGACCCAGTACTTC. Translation gives CASSFSGQGAETQYF.

The J gene is TRBJ1-5, the V gene TRBV28, with 11 positions matching TRBD1. With V trimmed by 8 bases and J by 6 bases, 6 bases remained unmatched. The germline gives CDR1 MDHEN, CDR2 SYDVKM. This CDR3 comprises 14 residues. The DNA of the CDR3 is TGTGCCAGCGGAGGGACAGGGGGAGGTCAGCCCCAGCATTTT. Amino acid sequence: CASGGTGGGQPQHF.

The chain links TRBV7-9 to TRBJ2-2; tentative D call: TRBD2 (7 bases). Germline CDR1 reads SEHNR; CDR2 reads FQNEAQ (reference sequence). This CDR3 is 16 amino acids long. V was clipped by 11 bases and J by 5 bases, with 24 bases between them. The CDR3 DNA reads TGTGCCTTCACGCCAGGGGCTAGCGGAGGGACCGGGGAGCTGTTTTTT. It translates to CAFTPGASGGTGELFF.

The chain joins TRBV13 to TRBJ2-1, with TRBD2 identical over 11 bases. CDR3 size: 16 residues. The germline CDR1 and CDR2 sequences are PRHDT and FYEKMQ (reference sequence). Losses at the gene ends were 5 bases for V and 6 bases for J; bases not matched to a gene: 9. The CDR3 nucleotides read TGTGCCAGCAGCCCATTTCCGGGACTAGCGGCCAATGAGCAGTTCTTC. Protein sequence: CASSPFPGLAANEQFF.

The gene calls are TRBV10-2 and TRBJ2-6, with D possibly matching TRBD1 (6 bases). Trimming pared 8 bases from V and 4 bases from J, leaving 15 bases between. In germline, CDR1 is WSHSY, CDR2 SAAADI. The CDR3 spans 15 residues. CDR3 protein: CASQKGVRGANVLTF. DNA of the CDR3: TGCGCCAGCCAAAAGGGGGTCCGAGGGGCCAACGTCCTGACTTTC.

The V and J genes are TRBV7-6 and TRBJ1-6; D might be TRBD1 (6 bases). V lost 1 base and J 6 bases, leaving 10 bases between the germline ends. This CDR3 is built from 15 residues. Germline CDR1 reads SGHVS; CDR2 reads FNYEAQ. The CDR3 sequence is CASSLVQGPNSPLHF. As DNA, the CDR3 is TGTGCCAGCAGCTTAGTTCAGGGGCCTAATTCACCCCTCCACTTT.

This clone was observed a few times. V gene TRBV7-9 combines with J gene TRBJ1-1, with D possibly being TRBD1 (5 bases). The V end was cut by 1 base, the J end by 7 bases, with 10 bases between. This CDR3 comprises 13 residues. Germline V gene sequence: CDR1 SEHNR, CDR2 FQNEAQ (reference sequence). The CDR3 loop is CASSLGPGGEAFF. The DNA of the CDR3 is TGTGCCAGCAGCTTAGGGCCGGGGGGTGAAGCTTTCTTT.

The chain combines TRBV5-1 with TRBJ1-4; D possibly corresponds to TRBD1 (5 bases). The CDR3 runs to 14 residues. V was clipped by 2 bases and J by 5 bases, with 10 bases between them. The germline V gene has CDR1 SGHRS and CDR2 YFSETQ. CDR3 sequence reads: CASSFRARNEKLFF. The CDR3 region has the DNA TGCGCCAGCAGCTTCAGGGCTCGGAATGAAAAACTGTTTTTT. Based on the CDR3 plus reference TRBV5-1 and TRBJ1-4, the full variable domain is KAGVTQTPRYLIKTRGQQVTLSCSPISGHRSVSWYQQTPGQGLQFLFEYFSETQRNKGNFPGRFSGRQFSNSRSEMNVSTLELGDSALYLCASSFRARNEKLFFGSGTQLSVL.